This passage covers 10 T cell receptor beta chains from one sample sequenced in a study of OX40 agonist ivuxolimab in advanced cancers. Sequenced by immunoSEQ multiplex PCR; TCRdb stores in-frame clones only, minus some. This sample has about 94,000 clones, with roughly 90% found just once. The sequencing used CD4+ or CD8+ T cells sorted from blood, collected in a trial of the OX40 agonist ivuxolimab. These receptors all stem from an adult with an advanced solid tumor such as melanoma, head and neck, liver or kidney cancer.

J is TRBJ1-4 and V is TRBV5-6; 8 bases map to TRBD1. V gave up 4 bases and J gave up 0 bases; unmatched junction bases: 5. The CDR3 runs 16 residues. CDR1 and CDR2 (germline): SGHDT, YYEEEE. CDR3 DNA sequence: TGTGCCAGCAGCGTGACAGGGGTTGCAACTAATGAAAAACTGTTTTTT. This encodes CASSVTGVATNEKLFF.

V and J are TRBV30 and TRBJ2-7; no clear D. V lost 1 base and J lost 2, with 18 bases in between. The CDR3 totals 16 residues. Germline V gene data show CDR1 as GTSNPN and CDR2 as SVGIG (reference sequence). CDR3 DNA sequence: TGTGCCTGGAGTGGACTCGGGTCCCCCACCGCCTACGAGCAGTACTTC. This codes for CAWSGLGSPTAYEQYF.

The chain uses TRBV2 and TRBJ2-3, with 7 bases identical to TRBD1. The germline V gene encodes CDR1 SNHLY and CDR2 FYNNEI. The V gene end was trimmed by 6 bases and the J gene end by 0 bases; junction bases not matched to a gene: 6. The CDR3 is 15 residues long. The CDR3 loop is CASRAGTASTDTQYF. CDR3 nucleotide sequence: TGTGCCAGCAGAGCCGGGACAGCTAGCACAGATACGCAGTATTTT.

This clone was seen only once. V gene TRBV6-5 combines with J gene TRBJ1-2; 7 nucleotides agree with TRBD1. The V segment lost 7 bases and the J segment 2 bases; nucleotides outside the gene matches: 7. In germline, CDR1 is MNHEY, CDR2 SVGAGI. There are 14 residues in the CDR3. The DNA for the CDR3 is TGTGCCAGCAATCCCTTACAGGGGAACTATGGCTACACCTTC. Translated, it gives CASNPLQGNYGYTF.

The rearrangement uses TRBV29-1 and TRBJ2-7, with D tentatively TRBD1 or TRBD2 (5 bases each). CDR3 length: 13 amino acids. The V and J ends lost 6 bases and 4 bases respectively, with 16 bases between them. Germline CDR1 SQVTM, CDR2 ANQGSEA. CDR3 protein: CSVRRGVDYEQYF. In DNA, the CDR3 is TGCAGCGTACGTCGAGGGGTGGATTACGAGCAGTACTTC.

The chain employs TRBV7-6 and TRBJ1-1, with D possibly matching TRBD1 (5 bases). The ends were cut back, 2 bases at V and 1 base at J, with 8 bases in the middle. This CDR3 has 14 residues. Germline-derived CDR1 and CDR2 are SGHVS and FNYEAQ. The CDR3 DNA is TGTGCCAGCAGCTTATCAGGGTCGAACACTGAAGCTTTCTTT. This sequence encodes CASSLSGSNTEAFF.

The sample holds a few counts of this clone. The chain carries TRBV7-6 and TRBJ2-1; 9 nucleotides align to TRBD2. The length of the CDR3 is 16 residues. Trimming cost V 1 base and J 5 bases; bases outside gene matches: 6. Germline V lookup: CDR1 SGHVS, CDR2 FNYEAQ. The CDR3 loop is CASSLELAGRDNEQFF. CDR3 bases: TGTGCCAGCAGCTTAGAGCTAGCGGGGAGGGACAATGAGCAGTTCTTC.

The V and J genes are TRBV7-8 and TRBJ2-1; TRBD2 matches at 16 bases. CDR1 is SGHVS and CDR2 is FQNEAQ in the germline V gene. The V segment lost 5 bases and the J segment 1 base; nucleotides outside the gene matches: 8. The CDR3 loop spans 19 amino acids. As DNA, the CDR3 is TGTGCCAGCAGCCTAGAGGGACTAGCGGGAGGGCCTTCCTACAATGAGCAGTTCTTC. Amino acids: CASSLEGLAGGPSYNEQFF.

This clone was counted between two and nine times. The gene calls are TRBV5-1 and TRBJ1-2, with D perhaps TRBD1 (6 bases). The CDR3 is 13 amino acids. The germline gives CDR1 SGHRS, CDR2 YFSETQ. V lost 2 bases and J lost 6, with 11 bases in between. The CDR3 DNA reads TGCGCCAGCAGCTTACGGGGGGCGCATGGCTACACCTTC. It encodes CASSLRGAHGYTF.

The chain's CDR3 is CASRGKGYTF. For the CDR3, the DNA is TGTGCCAGCAGGGGCAAGGGCTACACCTTC. The chain is built from TRBV2 and TRBJ1-2; no firm D call. The CDR3 contains 10 residues. CDR1 is SNHLY, CDR2 FYNNEI, per germline. Trimming stripped 6 bases from V and 8 bases from J, with 7 bases between.